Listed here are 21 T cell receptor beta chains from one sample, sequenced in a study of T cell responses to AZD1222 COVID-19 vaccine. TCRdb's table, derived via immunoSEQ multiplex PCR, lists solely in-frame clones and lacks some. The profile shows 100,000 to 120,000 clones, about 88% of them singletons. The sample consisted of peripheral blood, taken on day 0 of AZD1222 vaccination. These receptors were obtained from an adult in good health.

CDR3 residues: CASSPPGTGSLYEQYF. The CDR3 nucleotides are TGTGCCAGCTCACCACCCGGGACAGGGAGTTTATACGAGCAGTACTTC. V gene TRBV18 combines with J gene TRBJ2-7; 9 bases fit TRBD1. With 0 bases clipped from V and 4 bases from J, the junction kept 7 bases outside the gene matches. Germline loops: CDR1 KGHSH, CDR2 LQKENI. This CDR3 spans 16 amino acids.

The CDR3 region is CASSGTLNEKLFF. The CDR3 coding sequence is TGTGCCAGCTCTGGGACACTGAATGAAAAACTGTTTTTT. This chain joins TRBV18 and TRBJ1-4; a possible D gene is TRBD1 (6 bases). Germline lookup yields CDR1 KGHSH and CDR2 LQKENI. V shed 6 bases and J shed 5 bases, with 10 bases lying between them. The CDR3 extends over 13 amino acids. Using reference TRBV18 and TRBJ1-4 for the parts outside the CDR3, the full variable domain is NAGVMQNPRHLVRRRGQEARLRCSPMKGHSHVYWYRQLPEEGLKFMVYLQKENIIDESGMPKERFSAEFPKEGPSILRIQQVVRGDSAAYFCASSGTLNEKLFFGSGTQLSVL.

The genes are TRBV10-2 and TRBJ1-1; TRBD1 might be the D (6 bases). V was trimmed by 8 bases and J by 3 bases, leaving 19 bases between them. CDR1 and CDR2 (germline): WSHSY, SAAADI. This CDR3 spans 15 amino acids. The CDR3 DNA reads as TGCGCCAGCGAGTCAGGGGTGTCTGGCTACACTGAAGCTTTCTTT. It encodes CASESGVSGYTEAFF.

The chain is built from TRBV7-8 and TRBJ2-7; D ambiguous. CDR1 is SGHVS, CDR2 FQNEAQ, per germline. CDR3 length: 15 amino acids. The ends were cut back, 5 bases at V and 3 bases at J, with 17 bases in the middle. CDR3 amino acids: CASSGTDSFSYEQYF. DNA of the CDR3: TGTGCCAGCAGCGGCACCGATAGTTTCAGCTACGAGCAGTACTTC.

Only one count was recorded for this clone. CDR3 coding DNA: TGCGCCAGCAGCTCGCGGATGGTAGGCTACACCTTC. As protein: CASSSRMVGYTF. The chain links TRBV4-1 to TRBJ1-2; no definite D call. The CDR3 totals 12 residues. The ends were cut back, 5 bases at V and 8 bases at J, with 12 bases in the middle. From germline, CDR1 is MGHRA and CDR2 YSYEKL.

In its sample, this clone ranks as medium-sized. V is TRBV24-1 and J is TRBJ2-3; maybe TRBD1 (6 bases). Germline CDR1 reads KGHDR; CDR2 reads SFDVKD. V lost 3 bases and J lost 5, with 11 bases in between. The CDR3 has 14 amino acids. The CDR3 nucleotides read TGTGCCACCAGTGATGCTACCAGGGGAGATACGCAGTATTTT. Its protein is CATSDATRGDTQYF.

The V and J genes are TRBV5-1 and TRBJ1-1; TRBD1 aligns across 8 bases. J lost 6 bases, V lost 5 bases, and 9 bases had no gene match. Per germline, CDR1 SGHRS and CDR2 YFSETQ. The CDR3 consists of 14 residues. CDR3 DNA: TGCGCCAGCAGAAGACAGGGGTTGATCCCTGAAGCTTTCTTT. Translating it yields CASRRQGLIPEAFF.

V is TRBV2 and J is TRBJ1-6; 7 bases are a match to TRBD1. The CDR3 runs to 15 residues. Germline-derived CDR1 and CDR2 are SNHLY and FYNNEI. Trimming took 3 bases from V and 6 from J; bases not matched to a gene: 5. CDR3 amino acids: CASSELQGSNSPLHF. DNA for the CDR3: TGTGCCAGCAGTGAGCTACAGGGGTCTAATTCACCCCTCCACTTT.

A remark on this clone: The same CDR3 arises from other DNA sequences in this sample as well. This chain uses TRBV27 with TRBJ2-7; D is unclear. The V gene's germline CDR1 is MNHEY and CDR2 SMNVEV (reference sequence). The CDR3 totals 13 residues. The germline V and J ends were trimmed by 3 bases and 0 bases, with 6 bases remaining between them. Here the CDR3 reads CASSLTGSYEQYF. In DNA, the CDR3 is TGTGCCAGCAGTTTGACCGGCTCCTACGAGCAGTACTTC.

The CDR3 reads CASSKTGTGLAFF. For the CDR3, the DNA is TGTGCCAGCAGCAAGACCGGGACAGGGTTAGCTTTCTTT. This chain connects TRBV11-2 to TRBJ1-1, with 9 bases that match TRBD1. Germline CDR1 SGHAT, CDR2 FQNNGV. The CDR3 totals 13 residues. The junction had 8 bases not matched to a gene; V was cut back by 5 bases and J by 10 bases.

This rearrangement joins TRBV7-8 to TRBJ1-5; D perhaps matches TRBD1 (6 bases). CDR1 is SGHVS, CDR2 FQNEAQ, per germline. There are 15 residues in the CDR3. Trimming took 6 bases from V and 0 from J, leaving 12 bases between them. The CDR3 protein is CASRATGYSNQPQHF. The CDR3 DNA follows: TGTGCCAGCAGGGCGACAGGTTATAGCAATCAGCCCCAGCATTTT. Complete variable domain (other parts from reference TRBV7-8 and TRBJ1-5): GAGVSQSPRYKVAKRGQDVALRCDPISGHVSLFWYQQALGQGPEFLTYFQNEAQLDKSGLPSDRFFAERPEGSVSTLKIQRTQQEDSAVYLCASRATGYSNQPQHFGDGTRLSIL.

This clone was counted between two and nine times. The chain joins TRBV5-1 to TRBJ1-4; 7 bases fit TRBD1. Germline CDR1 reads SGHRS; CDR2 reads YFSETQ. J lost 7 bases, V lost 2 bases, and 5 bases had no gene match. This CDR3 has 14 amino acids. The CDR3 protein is CASSFQGDSEKLFF. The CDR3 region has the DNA TGCGCCAGCAGCTTCCAGGGGGACAGTGAAAAACTGTTTTTT.

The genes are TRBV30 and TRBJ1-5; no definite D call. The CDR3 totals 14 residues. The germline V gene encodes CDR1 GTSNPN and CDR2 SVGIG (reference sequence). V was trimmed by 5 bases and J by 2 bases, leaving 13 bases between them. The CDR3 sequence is CAWATHRGNQPQHF. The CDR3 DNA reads TGTGCCTGGGCGACACACCGGGGCAATCAGCCCCAGCATTTT.

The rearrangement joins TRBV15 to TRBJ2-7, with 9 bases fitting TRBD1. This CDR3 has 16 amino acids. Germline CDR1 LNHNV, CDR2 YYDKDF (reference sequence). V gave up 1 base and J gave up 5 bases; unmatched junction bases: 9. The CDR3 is CATSRVPLGQGDEQYF. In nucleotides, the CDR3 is TGTGCCACCAGCAGAGTACCATTGGGACAGGGCGACGAGCAGTACTTC.

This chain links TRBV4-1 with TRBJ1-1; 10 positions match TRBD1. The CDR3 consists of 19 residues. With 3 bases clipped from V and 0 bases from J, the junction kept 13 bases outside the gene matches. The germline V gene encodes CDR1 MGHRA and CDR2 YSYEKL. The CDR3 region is CASSQASGTGVSMNTEAFF. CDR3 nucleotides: TGCGCCAGCAGCCAGGCTTCCGGGACAGGGGTTTCCATGAACACTGAAGCTTTCTTT.

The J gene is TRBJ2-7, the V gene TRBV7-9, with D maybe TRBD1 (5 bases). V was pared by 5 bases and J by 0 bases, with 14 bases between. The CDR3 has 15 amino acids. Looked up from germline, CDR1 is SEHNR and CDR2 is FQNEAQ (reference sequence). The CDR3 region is CASSGVRASSYEQYF. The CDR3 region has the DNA TGTGCCAGCAGCGGAGTCAGGGCGAGCTCCTACGAGCAGTACTTC. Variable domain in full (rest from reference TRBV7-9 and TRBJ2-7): DTGVSQNPRHKITKRGQNVTFRCDPISEHNRLYWYRQTLGQGPEFLTYFQNEAQLEKSRLLSDRFSAERPKGSFSTLEIQRTEQGDSAMYLCASSGVRASSYEQYFGPGTRLTVT.

The CDR3 region is CASSRGGQGGWDSPLHF. As DNA, the CDR3 is TGTGCCAGCAGTAGGGGGGGGCAGGGAGGATGGGATTCACCCCTCCACTTT. The chain joins TRBV13 to TRBJ1-6, with D perhaps TRBD1 (6 bases). V gave up 6 bases and J gave up 8 bases, with 23 bases separating them. Germline V gene sequence: CDR1 PRHDT, CDR2 FYEKMQ (reference sequence). The CDR3 runs 17 residues.

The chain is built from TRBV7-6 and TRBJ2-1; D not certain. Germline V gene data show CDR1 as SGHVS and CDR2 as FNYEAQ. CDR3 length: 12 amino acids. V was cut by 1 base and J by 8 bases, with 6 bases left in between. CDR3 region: CASSLVRHEQFF. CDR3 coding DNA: TGTGCCAGCAGCTTAGTTCGGCATGAGCAGTTCTTC.

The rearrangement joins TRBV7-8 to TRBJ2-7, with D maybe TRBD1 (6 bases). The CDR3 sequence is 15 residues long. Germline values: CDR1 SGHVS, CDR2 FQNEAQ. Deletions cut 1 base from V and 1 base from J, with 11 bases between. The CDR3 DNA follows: TGTGCCAGCAGCTTAGTAGGGGGTCCATCCTACGAGCAGTACTTC. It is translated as CASSLVGGPSYEQYF.

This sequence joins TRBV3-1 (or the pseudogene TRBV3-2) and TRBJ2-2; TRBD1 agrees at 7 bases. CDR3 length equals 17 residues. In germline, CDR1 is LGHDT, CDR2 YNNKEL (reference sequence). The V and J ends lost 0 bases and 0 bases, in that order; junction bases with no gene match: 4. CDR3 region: CASSQEGQFANTGELFF. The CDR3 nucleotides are TGTGCCAGCAGCCAAGAGGGACAGTTCGCGAACACCGGGGAGCTGTTTTTT.

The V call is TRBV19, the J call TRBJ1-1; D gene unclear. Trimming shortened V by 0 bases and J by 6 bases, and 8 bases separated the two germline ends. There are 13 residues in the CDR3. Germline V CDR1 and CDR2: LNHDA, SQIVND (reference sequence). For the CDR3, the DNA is TGTGCCAGTAGTATAGATAGGGCAGCTGAAGCTTTCTTT. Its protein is CASSIDRAAEAFF.